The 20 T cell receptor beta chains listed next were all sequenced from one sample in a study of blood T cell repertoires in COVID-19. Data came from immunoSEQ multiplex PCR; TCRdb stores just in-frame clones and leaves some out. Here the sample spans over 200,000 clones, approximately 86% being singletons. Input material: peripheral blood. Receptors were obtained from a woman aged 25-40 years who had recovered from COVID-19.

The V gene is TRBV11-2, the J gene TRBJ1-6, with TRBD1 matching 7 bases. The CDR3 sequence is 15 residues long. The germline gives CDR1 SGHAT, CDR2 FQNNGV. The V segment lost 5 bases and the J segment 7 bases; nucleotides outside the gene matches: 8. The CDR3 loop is CASSPRTGTNSPLHF. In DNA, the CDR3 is TGTGCCAGCAGCCCTCGGACAGGCACAAATTCACCCCTCCACTTT.

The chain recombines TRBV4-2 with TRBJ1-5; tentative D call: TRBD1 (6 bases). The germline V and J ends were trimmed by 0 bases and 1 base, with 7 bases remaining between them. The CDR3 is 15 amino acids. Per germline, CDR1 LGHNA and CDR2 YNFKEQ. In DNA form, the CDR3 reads TGTGCCAGCAGCCAAGAAGGGACAAGCAATCAGCCCCAGCATTTT. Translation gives CASSQEGTSNQPQHF.

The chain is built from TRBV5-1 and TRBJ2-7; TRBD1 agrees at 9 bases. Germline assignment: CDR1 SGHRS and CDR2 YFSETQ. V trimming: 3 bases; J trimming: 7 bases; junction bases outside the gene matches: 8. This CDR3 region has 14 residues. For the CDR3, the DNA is TGCGCCAGCAGCTCCCCCGGGACAGGGAGTGAGCAGTACTTC. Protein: CASSSPGTGSEQYF.

CDR3 bases: TGTGCCAGCAGTGACCGCTATGGCTACACCTTC. Translating it yields CASSDRYGYTF. The chain joins TRBV6-4 to TRBJ1-2; D gene uncertain. CDR3 size: 11 residues. The germline V and J ends were trimmed by 2 bases and 4 bases, with 2 bases remaining between them. The germline gives CDR1 MRHNA, CDR2 SNTAGT.

This CDR3 reads CASSFSETQYF. CDR3 DNA sequence: TGCGCCAGCAGCTTCTCCGAGACCCAGTACTTC. The V call is TRBV5-1, the J call TRBJ2-5; D is unresolved. The CDR3 totals 11 residues. The V end was cut by 2 bases, the J end by 5 bases, with 4 bases between. Germline CDR1 is SGHRS and CDR2 is YFSETQ.

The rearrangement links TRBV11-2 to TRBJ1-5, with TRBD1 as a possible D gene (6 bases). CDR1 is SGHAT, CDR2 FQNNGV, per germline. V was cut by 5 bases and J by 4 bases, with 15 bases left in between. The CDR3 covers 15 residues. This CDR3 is CASSRYPGVNQPQHF. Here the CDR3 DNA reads TGTGCCAGCAGCCGCTACCCAGGGGTTAATCAGCCCCAGCATTTT.

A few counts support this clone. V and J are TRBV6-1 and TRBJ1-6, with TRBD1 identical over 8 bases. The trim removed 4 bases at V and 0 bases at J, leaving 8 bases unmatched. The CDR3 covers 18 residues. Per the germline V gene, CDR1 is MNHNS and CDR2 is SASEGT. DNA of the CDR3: TGTGCCAGCAGTGGAGACAGGGGAAGAAGCTCCTATAATTCACCCCTCCACTTT. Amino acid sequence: CASSGDRGRSSYNSPLHF.

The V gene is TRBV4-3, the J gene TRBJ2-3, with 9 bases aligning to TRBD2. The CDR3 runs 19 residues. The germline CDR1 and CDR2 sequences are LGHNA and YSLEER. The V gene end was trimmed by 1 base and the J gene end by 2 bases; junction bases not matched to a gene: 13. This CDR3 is CASSQGGGGGAGSTDTQYF. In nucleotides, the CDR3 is TGCGCCAGCAGCCAAGGTGGTGGCGGGGGGGCCGGGTCCACAGATACGCAGTATTTT.

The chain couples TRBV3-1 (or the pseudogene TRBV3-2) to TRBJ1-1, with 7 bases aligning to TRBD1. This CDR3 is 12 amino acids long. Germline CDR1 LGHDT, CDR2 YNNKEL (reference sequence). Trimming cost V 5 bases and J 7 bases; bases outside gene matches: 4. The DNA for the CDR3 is TGTGCCAGCAGCGACAGACAGGGTGAAGCTTTCTTT. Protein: CASSDRQGEAFF.

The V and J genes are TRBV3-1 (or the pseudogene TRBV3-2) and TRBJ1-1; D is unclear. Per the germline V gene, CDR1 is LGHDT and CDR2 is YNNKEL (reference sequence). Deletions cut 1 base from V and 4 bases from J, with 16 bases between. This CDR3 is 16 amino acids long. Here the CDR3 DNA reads TGTGCCAGCAGCCAAGGGTCCGGGCTCCGGGGCACTGAAGCTTTCTTT. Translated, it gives CASSQGSGLRGTEAFF.

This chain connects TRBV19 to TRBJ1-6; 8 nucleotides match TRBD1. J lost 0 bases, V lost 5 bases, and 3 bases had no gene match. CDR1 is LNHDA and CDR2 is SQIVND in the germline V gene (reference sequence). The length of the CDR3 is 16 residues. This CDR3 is CASSPDRGSYNSPLHF. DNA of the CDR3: TGTGCCAGTAGTCCCGACAGGGGCTCCTATAATTCACCCCTCCACTTT.

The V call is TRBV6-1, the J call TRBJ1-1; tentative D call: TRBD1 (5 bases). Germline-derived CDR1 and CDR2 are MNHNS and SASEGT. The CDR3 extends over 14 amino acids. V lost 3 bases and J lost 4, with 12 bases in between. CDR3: CASSEGWGGTEAFF. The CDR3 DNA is TGTGCCAGCAGTGAGGGTTGGGGCGGCACTGAAGCTTTCTTT.

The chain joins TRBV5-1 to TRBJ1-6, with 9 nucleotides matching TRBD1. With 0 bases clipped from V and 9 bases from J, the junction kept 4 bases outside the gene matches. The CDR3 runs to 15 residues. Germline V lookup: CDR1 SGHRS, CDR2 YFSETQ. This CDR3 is CASSLEGQGTSPLHF. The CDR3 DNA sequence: TGCGCCAGCAGCTTGGAAGGACAGGGGACTTCACCCCTCCACTTT.

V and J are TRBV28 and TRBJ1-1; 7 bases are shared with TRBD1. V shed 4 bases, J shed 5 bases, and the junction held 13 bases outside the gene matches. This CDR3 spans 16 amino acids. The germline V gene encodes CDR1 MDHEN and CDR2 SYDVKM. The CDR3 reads CASSSPSTGTGTEAFF. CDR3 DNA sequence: TGTGCCAGCAGTTCACCCTCGACAGGGACGGGGACTGAAGCTTTCTTT.

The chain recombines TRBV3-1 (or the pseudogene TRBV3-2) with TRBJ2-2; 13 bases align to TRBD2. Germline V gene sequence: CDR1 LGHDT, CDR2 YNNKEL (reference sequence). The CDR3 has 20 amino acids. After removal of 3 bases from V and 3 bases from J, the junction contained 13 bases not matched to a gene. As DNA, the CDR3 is TGTGCCAGCAGCCACCCACCTACCGGGACTAGCGGGGCCTACACCGGGGAGCTGTTTTTT. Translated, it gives CASSHPPTGTSGAYTGELFF.

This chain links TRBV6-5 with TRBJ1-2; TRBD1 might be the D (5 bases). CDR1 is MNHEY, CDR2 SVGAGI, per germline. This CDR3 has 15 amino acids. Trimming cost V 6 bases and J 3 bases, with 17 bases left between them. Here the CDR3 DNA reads TGTGCCAGCAGGGAGGGCCAGGGCCCTCACTATGGCTACACCTTC. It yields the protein CASREGQGPHYGYTF.

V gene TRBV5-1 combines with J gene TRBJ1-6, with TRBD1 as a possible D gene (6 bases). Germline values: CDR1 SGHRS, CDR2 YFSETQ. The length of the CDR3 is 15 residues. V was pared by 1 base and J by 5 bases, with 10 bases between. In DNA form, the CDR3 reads TGCGCCAGCAGCTTGTTGCAGGGGAATAATTCACCCCTCCACTTT. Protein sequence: CASSLLQGNNSPLHF.

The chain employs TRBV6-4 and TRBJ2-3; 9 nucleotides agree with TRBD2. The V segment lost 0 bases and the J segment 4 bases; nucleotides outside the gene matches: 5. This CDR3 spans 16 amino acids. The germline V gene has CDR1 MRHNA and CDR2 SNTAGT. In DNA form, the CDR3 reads TGTGCCAGCAGTGACTCGAGGGCGGGGGGGCCAGATACGCAGTATTTT. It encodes CASSDSRAGGPDTQYF.

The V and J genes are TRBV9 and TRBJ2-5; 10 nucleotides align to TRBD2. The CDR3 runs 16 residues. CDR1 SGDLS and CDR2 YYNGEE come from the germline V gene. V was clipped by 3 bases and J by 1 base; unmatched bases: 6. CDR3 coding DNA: TGTGCCAGCAGCGGTGCAAGCGGGGGGGCCCAAGAGACCCAGTACTTC. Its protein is CASSGASGGAQETQYF.

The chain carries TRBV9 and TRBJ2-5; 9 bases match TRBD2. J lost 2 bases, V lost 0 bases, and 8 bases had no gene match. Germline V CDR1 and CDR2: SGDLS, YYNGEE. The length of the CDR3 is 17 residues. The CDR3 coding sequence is TGTGCCAGCAGCGTAGATGGCGGGGGGGCAGGGCAAGAGACCCAGTACTTC. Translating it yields CASSVDGGGAGQETQYF.